The 6 T cell receptor beta chains presented below share a single source sample, sequenced in a study of blood T cells in healthy people across ages. Next came a second PCR, run for roughly 7 to 12 cycles, which used a sample-barcoded 5' primer along with a J-beta primer mix. TCRdb processed the 5' RACE reads anew with MiXCR; each CDR3 protein has one entry. The data contain about 830,000 distinct CDR3 sequences, approximately 59% of them seen just once; the ten biggest clones take up about a quarter. Source material: blood. All receptors derive from a man aged 25-45 years in good health.

The chain uses TRBV9 and TRBJ2-4; D call uncertain. The tail of the sequence fits TRBJ2-7 better, so the J call may be wrong. This CDR3 contains 12 residues. CDR1 and CDR2 (germline): SGDLS, YYNGEE. In nucleotides, the CDR3 is TGTGCCAGCAGCTCTCGACTTGACGAGCAGTACTTC. Its protein is CASSSRLDEQYF.

V and J are TRBV7-2 and TRBJ2-3; the D is unclear. The germline CDR1 and CDR2 sequences are SGHTA and FQGNSA. V dropped 3 bases and J dropped 3 bases, with 16 bases sitting between them. This CDR3 is 16 amino acids long. The CDR3 DNA reads as TGTGCCAGCAGCTTCGCTCGGGTATTGTATACAGATACGCAGTATTTT. This gives the protein CASSFARVLYTDTQYF.

This clonotype was picked up one time. J is TRBJ2-7 and V is TRBV9; D tentatively reads TRBD1 or TRBD2 (5 bases each). The CDR3 is 14 residues long. The germline V gene encodes CDR1 SGDLS and CDR2 YYNGEE. Trimming removed 0 bases at V and 2 bases at J, with 9 bases between. The CDR3 region has the DNA TGTGCCAGCAGCGTAGGGGACGGAACCTACGAGCAGTACTTC. It is translated as CASSVGDGTYEQYF.

The chain joins TRBV6-2 or TRBV6-3 to TRBJ2-3; 14 bases agree with TRBD2. The CDR3 contains 17 residues. V shed 6 bases and J 5 bases; nucleotides not matched to a gene: 10. CDR1 MNHEY and CDR2 SVGEGT come from the germline V gene. The chain's CDR3 is CASRRLAGGPRRDTQYF. The CDR3 DNA sequence: TGTGCCAGCAGACGACTAGCGGGGGGGCCGAGGCGAGATACGCAGTATTTT.

The chain employs TRBV20-1 and TRBJ2-5, with 12 positions matching TRBD2. The trim removed 3 bases at V and 5 bases at J, leaving 4 bases unmatched. Germline V lookup: CDR1 DFQATT, CDR2 SNEGSKA (reference sequence). This CDR3 is built from 14 residues. CDR3 in DNA: TGCAGTGCTAGCCTAGCGGGGGGGATGGAGACCCAGTACTTC. Protein product: CSASLAGGMETQYF.

The J gene is TRBJ2-7, the V gene TRBV14; TRBD2 might be the D (6 bases). The CDR3 extends over 17 amino acids. Trimming took off 0 bases at V and 3 bases at J, with 18 bases between the two ends. CDR1 is SGHDN, CDR2 FVKESK, per germline. The CDR3 spells CASSQEKGGEPIYEQYF. In DNA form, the CDR3 reads TGTGCCAGCAGCCAAGAGAAAGGCGGGGAGCCGATCTACGAGCAGTACTTC.